The 30 T cell receptor beta chains below were found in one sample sequenced in a study of shared clonotypes between healthy human individuals. Repertoires were generated with immunoSEQ multiplex PCR, while TCRdb's copy carries only in-frame clones and drops some. Here the sample spans approximately 2.1 million clones, about 92% being singletons. Sequencing was done on a sample of naive CD4+ T cells from PBMCs. The subset here: CD45RA+ positively selected. These receptor sequences come from a young man in good health. Some clones in this sample may be carry-over from other donors' samples.

As regards this clone: The sample carries other DNA sequences with the same CDR3. The chain couples TRBV13 to TRBJ1-2, with TRBD1 as a possible D gene (6 bases). Germline V CDR1 and CDR2: PRHDT, FYEKMQ (reference sequence). This CDR3 spans 15 amino acids. Trimming took off 9 bases at V and 8 bases at J, with 25 bases between the two ends. This CDR3 is CASSHQVLGAGGYTF. Written as DNA, the CDR3 is TGTGCCAGTAGTCATCAGGTCCTGGGGGCGGGAGGCTACACCTTC. Looking up the rest from reference TRBV13 and TRBJ1-2 gives the full variable domain: AAGVIQSPRHLIKEKRETATLKCYPIPRHDTVYWYQQGPGQDPQFLISFYEKMQSDKGSIPDRFSAQQFSDYHSELNMSSLELGDSALYFCASSHQVLGAGGYTFGSGTRLTVV.

On this clone: An end of the junction differs from the germline gene, which may be a read error. This chain connects TRBV6-1 to TRBJ1-1; no definite D call. CDR1 and CDR2 from the germline V gene are MNHNS and SASEGT. This CDR3 contains 11 residues. The CDR3 nucleotides read TGTGCCAGCGGTGAGCACACTGAAGCTTTCTTT. This sequence encodes CASGEHTEAFF.

The chain links TRBV7-8 to TRBJ2-7; D gene ambiguous. CDR1 and CDR2 from the germline V gene are SGHVS and FQNEAQ. This CDR3 contains 14 residues. V was trimmed by 4 bases and J by 3 bases, leaving 13 bases between them. The CDR3 DNA sequence: TGTGCCAGCAGCTCCTTAAGGCCAGACTACGAGCAGTACTTC. Its translation: CASSSLRPDYEQYF.

A single count supports this clone. V usage is TRBV15 and J usage is TRBJ1-5; 10 bases match TRBD1. CDR3 size: 15 residues. J lost 0 bases, V lost 9 bases, and 5 bases had no gene match. Germline CDR1 and CDR2: LNHNV and YYDKDF (reference sequence). CDR3 sequence: CATRGQGGSNQPQHF. CDR3 DNA sequence: TGTGCCACTCGAGGACAGGGGGGTAGCAATCAGCCCCAGCATTTT.

The genes are TRBV4-1 and TRBJ2-7; 16 bases map to TRBD2. CDR1 and CDR2 from the germline V gene are MGHRA and YSYEKL. J was trimmed by 2 bases and V by 1 base; bases with no gene match: 8. The length of the CDR3 is 19 residues. In DNA, the CDR3 is TGCGCCAGCAGCCAAGCGGGGACTAGCGGGAGGGCAACTCCCTACGAGCAGTACTTC. Translating it yields CASSQAGTSGRATPYEQYF.

The chain uses TRBV4-3 and TRBJ2-3; D may correspond to TRBD1 or TRBD2 (5 bases each). The germline V and J ends were trimmed by 3 bases and 4 bases, with 8 bases remaining between them. Germline lookup yields CDR1 LGHNA and CDR2 YSLEER. The CDR3 is 13 amino acids. The CDR3 nucleotides read TGCGCCAGCAGCCACCGAGGGGCAGATACGCAGTATTTT. Its protein is CASSHRGADTQYF.

The chain joins TRBV18 to TRBJ2-7; no reliable D call. This CDR3 has 12 residues. Trimming took off 1 base at V and 2 bases at J, with 3 bases between the two ends. Germline loops: CDR1 KGHSH, CDR2 LQKENI. The CDR3 DNA sequence: TGTGCCAGCTCACCACTCCCCTACGAGCAGTACTTC. Translated, it gives CASSPLPYEQYF.

The rearrangement joins TRBV28 to TRBJ2-1, with 7 bases matching TRBD2. The ends lost 2 bases at V and 2 bases at J; junction bases unmatched: 3. From germline, CDR1 is MDHEN and CDR2 SYDVKM. CDR3 length: 15 residues. The CDR3 spells CASSLTGGAYNEQFF. CDR3 bases: TGTGCCAGCAGTTTAACTGGGGGGGCCTACAATGAGCAGTTCTTC.

The V and J genes are TRBV7-2 and TRBJ2-2; D unclear. Trimming pared 5 bases from V and 6 bases from J, leaving 10 bases between. Germline V gene data show CDR1 as SGHTA and CDR2 as FQGNSA. The CDR3 sequence is 13 residues long. CDR3 nucleotide sequence: TGTGCCAGCAGCGTAAACTCGGCCGGGGAGCTGTTTTTT. Residues: CASSVNSAGELFF. Full variable domain (outside the CDR3, taken from reference TRBV7-2 and TRBJ2-2): GAGVSQSPSNKVTEKGKDVELRCDPISGHTALYWYRQSLGQGLEFLIYFQGNSAPDKSGLPSDRFSAERTGGSVSTLTIQRTQQEDSAVYLCASSVNSAGELFFGEGSRLTVL.

V gene TRBV28 combines with J gene TRBJ1-2; D is perhaps TRBD1 (5 bases). Germline CDR1 is MDHEN and CDR2 is SYDVKM. The V and J ends lost 7 bases and 4 bases respectively, with 13 bases between them. The CDR3 is 13 residues long. As DNA, the CDR3 is TGTGCCAGCAACATGGGACGACCCTATGGCTACACCTTC. As protein: CASNMGRPYGYTF.

The chain uses TRBV10-3 and TRBJ2-2, with D possibly TRBD2 on 5 matching bases. Trimming stripped 6 bases from V and 3 bases from J, with 14 bases between. Germline V gives CDR1 ENHRY, CDR2 SYGVKD. This CDR3 has 15 residues. The CDR3 region has the DNA TGTGCCATCAGGCCGGGATCTGCGGACACCGGGGAGCTGTTTTTT. It is translated as CAIRPGSADTGELFF.

The chain recombines TRBV30 with TRBJ1-3; D is unresolved. The germline V gene encodes CDR1 GTSNPN and CDR2 SVGIG (reference sequence). The V and J ends lost 3 bases and 4 bases respectively, with 16 bases between them. The CDR3 covers 15 residues. CDR3 amino acids: CAWSGLGREGNTIYF. For the CDR3, the DNA is TGTGCCTGGAGCGGGCTCGGTAGGGAGGGAAACACCATATATTTT. The full variable domain, rest sourced from reference TRBV30 and TRBJ1-3, is SQTIHQWPATLVQPVGSPLSLECTVEGTSNPNLYWYRQAAGRGLQLLFYSVGIGQISSEVPQNLSASRPQDRQFILSSKKLLLSDSGFYLCAWSGLGREGNTIYFGEGSWLTVV.

The chain has TRBV28 and TRBJ2-7; 13 bases align to TRBD2. The CDR3 covers 13 residues. J was trimmed by 6 bases and V by 10 bases; bases with no gene match: 6. Germline loops: CDR1 MDHEN, CDR2 SYDVKM. The CDR3 DNA follows: TGTGCCAACTCACTAGCGGGAGGGATCGAGCAGTACTTC. It specifies CANSLAGGIEQYF.

This chain links TRBV18 with TRBJ2-1, with TRBD2 matching over 14 bases. The trim removed 3 bases at V and 7 bases at J, leaving 5 bases unmatched. The CDR3 contains 16 residues. CDR1 is KGHSH, CDR2 LQKENI, per germline. The DNA for the CDR3 is TGTGCCAGCTCACCGAGACTAGCGGGAGGGTTGAATGAGCAGTTCTTC. It yields the protein CASSPRLAGGLNEQFF. The whole variable domain, filled in from reference TRBV18 and TRBJ2-1, reads NAGVMQNPRHLVRRRGQEARLRCSPMKGHSHVYWYRQLPEEGLKFMVYLQKENIIDESGMPKERFSAEFPKEGPSILRIQQVVRGDSAAYFCASSPRLAGGLNEQFFGPGTRLTVL.

The chain carries TRBV6-1 and TRBJ2-7, with 7 bases aligning to TRBD1. The CDR3 covers 14 residues. Germline V gene data show CDR1 as MNHNS and CDR2 as SASEGT. J lost 3 bases, V lost 3 bases, and 5 bases had no gene match. The CDR3 protein is CASSDPTGNYEQYF. The CDR3 DNA sequence: TGTGCCAGCAGTGACCCGACAGGGAACTACGAGCAGTACTTC.

The CDR3 sequence is CARSQIAGGTEQFF. The CDR3 DNA reads as TGTGCCCGGTCACAAATAGCGGGAGGAACCGAGCAGTTCTTC. V and J are TRBV30 and TRBJ2-1; 10 nucleotides match TRBD2. The CDR3 length is 14 residues. The V gene end was trimmed by 8 bases and the J gene end by 10 bases; junction bases not matched to a gene: 14. The V gene's germline CDR1 is GTSNPN and CDR2 SVGIG (reference sequence).

V usage is TRBV6-5 and J usage is TRBJ1-2; TRBD1 agrees at 7 bases. There are 14 residues in the CDR3. Germline V gene sequence: CDR1 MNHEY, CDR2 SVGAGI. Unmatched junction bases numbered 4, after V lost 6 bases and J lost 0 bases. CDR3 nucleotide sequence: TGTGCCAGCAGCCCCGGGACAGCTAACTATGGCTACACCTTC. Its translation: CASSPGTANYGYTF.

The gene calls are TRBV11-2 and TRBJ2-7; D perhaps matches TRBD1 (6 bases). V gave up 5 bases and J gave up 5 bases, with 22 bases separating them. Germline CDR1 is SGHAT and CDR2 is FQNNGV. The length of the CDR3 is 16 residues. CDR3 region: CASSPALQANRDEQYF. CDR3 nucleotides: TGTGCCAGCAGCCCGGCCTTACAAGCAAACAGGGACGAGCAGTACTTC.

Details on this clone: The same CDR3 can be traced to other DNA sequences in this sample. The chain carries TRBV28 and TRBJ2-6, with TRBD2 matching over 14 bases. Germline V CDR1 and CDR2: MDHEN, SYDVKM. The V gene end was trimmed by 5 bases and the J gene end by 2 bases; junction bases not matched to a gene: 2. The CDR3 runs to 17 residues. Here the CDR3 reads CASSRGLAGAGANVLTF. The CDR3 nucleotides are TGTGCCAGCAGTCGGGGACTAGCGGGAGCTGGGGCCAACGTCCTGACTTTC.

CDR3 sequence (DNA): TGTGCCAGCAGCTTCGGATACACAGATACGCAGTATTTT. This codes for CASSFGYTDTQYF. The chain joins TRBV11-3 to TRBJ2-3; D gene uncertain. Germline V gene lookup returns CDR1 SGHNT and CDR2 YENEEA. V shed 3 bases and J shed 2 bases, with 6 bases lying between them. CDR3 length equals 13 residues.

Turning to this clone: The sample contains more than one DNA sequence encoding this CDR3. V gene TRBV9 combines with J gene TRBJ2-1, with TRBD2 matching 10 bases. V dropped 4 bases and J dropped 1; count of bases not matched to a gene: 2. The V gene's germline CDR1 is SGDLS and CDR2 YYNGEE. This CDR3 has 15 residues. The chain's CDR3 is CASSTSGTSYNEQFF. The CDR3 DNA follows: TGTGCCAGCAGCACTAGCGGGACATCCTACAATGAGCAGTTCTTC. Drawing the rest from reference TRBV9 and TRBJ2-1, the complete variable domain is DSGVTQTPKHLITATGQRVTLRCSPRSGDLSVYWYQQSLDQGLQFLIQYYNGEERAKGNILERFSAQQFPDLHSELNLSSLELGDSALYFCASSTSGTSYNEQFFGPGTRLTVL.

With respect to this clone: Distinct nucleotide sequences in the sample also encode this CDR3. This chain connects TRBV18 to TRBJ1-1; tentatively, D is TRBD1 (5 bases). The V gene lost 2 bases and the J gene lost 4 bases, with 11 bases spanning the gap. The germline CDR1 and CDR2 sequences are KGHSH and LQKENI. The CDR3 runs 14 residues. DNA for the CDR3: TGTGCCAGCTCACCAACCGGGGGAGGCACTGAAGCTTTCTTT. Residues: CASSPTGGGTEAFF.

The sample holds one count of this clone. The chain joins TRBV28 to TRBJ2-7; TRBD2 matches 8 bases. From germline, CDR1 is MDHEN and CDR2 SYDVKM. The V and J ends lost 7 bases and 3 bases, in that order; junction bases with no gene match: 8. The CDR3 has 14 residues. The CDR3 sequence is CASNRAGAVYEQYF. The CDR3 DNA reads TGTGCCAGCAACCGAGCGGGAGCGGTCTACGAGCAGTACTTC.

This chain links TRBV28 with TRBJ1-5; D not resolved. V gave up 2 bases and J gave up 4 bases, with 6 bases separating them. CDR3 length: 13 residues. The germline gives CDR1 MDHEN, CDR2 SYDVKM. The CDR3 DNA follows: TGTGCCAGCAGTTTACTGACTAATCAGCCCCAGCATTTT. Translated, it gives CASSLLTNQPQHF.

The V gene is TRBV2, the J gene TRBJ2-2; TRBD1 matches at 10 bases. CDR3 length: 15 residues. V dropped 6 bases and J dropped 6; count of bases not matched to a gene: 7. The germline CDR1 and CDR2 sequences are SNHLY and FYNNEI. CDR3 in DNA: TGTGCCAGCAGCCAGACAGGGGGCTTATCCGGGGAGCTGTTTTTT. Translating gives CASSQTGGLSGELFF.

The chain employs TRBV4-2 and TRBJ2-1; 9 positions agree with TRBD2. The germline V gene encodes CDR1 LGHNA and CDR2 YNFKEQ. Trimming removed 4 bases from V and 4 bases from J; junction bases left unmatched: 20. The CDR3 has 20 amino acids. The CDR3 loop reads CASSRSSAGTWTSVYNEQFF. The CDR3 DNA reads TGTGCCAGCAGCCGATCCTCAGCGGGGACGTGGACTAGCGTATACAATGAGCAGTTCTTC.

The chain joins TRBV15 to TRBJ2-5; tentatively, D is TRBD1 or TRBD2 (5 bases each). CDR1 is LNHNV and CDR2 is YYDKDF in the germline V gene (reference sequence). Trimming took off 2 bases at V and 5 bases at J, with 12 bases between the two ends. CDR3 length: 14 amino acids. The DNA of the CDR3 is TGTGCCACCAGCAGATGGGGGAGTTCGGAGACCCAGTACTTC. Its protein is CATSRWGSSETQYF. Based on the CDR3 plus reference TRBV15 and TRBJ2-5, the full variable domain is DAMVIQNPRYQVTQFGKPVTLSCSQTLNHNVMYWYQQKSSQAPKLLFHYYDKDFNNEADTPDNFQSRRPNTSFCFLDIRSPGLGDTAMYLCATSRWGSSETQYFGPGTRLLVL.

This clone occurred once. Here the CDR3 DNA reads TGTGCCAGCAGTGAAGAGTCGTGGGAGTATCAGCCCCAGCATTTT. Translation gives CASSEESWEYQPQHF. The chain is built from TRBV2 and TRBJ1-5; D ambiguous. The V end lost 1 base, the J end lost 5 bases, and 12 bases lay between the germline ends. CDR1 and CDR2 from the germline V gene are SNHLY and FYNNEI. The CDR3 is 15 residues long.

This sequence joins TRBV7-3 and TRBJ1-1; D is ambiguous. The CDR3 runs to 14 residues. Per germline, CDR1 SGHTA and CDR2 FQGTGA. Trimming stripped 5 bases from V and 0 bases from J, with 10 bases between. The DNA of the CDR3 is TGTGCCAGCAGCGTAAGCAAGATGAACACTGAAGCTTTCTTT. It yields the protein CASSVSKMNTEAFF.

This chain links TRBV4-1 with TRBJ2-1, with 10 bases that match TRBD2. Trimming at V came to 3 bases and at J to 3 bases, leaving 8 bases not matched to a gene. The germline CDR1 and CDR2 sequences are MGHRA and YSYEKL. CDR3 length equals 17 residues. In DNA, the CDR3 is TGCGCCAGCAGCCAGTTAATAGCGGGAGGCCTCTACAATGAGCAGTTCTTC. The encoded protein is CASSQLIAGGLYNEQFF.